A selection of T cell receptor beta chains follows, all from one sample in a study of lymphopenia after photon versus proton radiotherapy. The table came from immunoSEQ multiplex PCR; TCRdb's copy has only in-frame clones and leaves some out. The sample consists of 25,000 to 35,000 clones, about 88% of them appearing once. Sequenced here: peripheral blood, sampled from a patient treated with proton-based radiotherapy. The receptor source for this set is a woman between 70 and 85 years old with pancreatic cancer. Some clones in this sample may be carry-over from other donors' samples. CDR3s include the opening cysteine and the closing phenylalanine or tryptophan. The D gene is left open where the match is weak. For some rows the clone size is stated as once, few or many, or as a class when expanded; others skip it.

D gene | J gene | V gene | clone size | CDR3 DNA | CDR3 protein
. | TRBJ2-7 | TRBV7-2 | . | TGTGCCAGCAGCTTAGCATTAGGTAGCGCCTCCTACGAGCAGTACTTC | CASSLALGSASYEQYF
TRBD1 | TRBJ2-5 | TRBV7-9 | . | TGTGCCAGCAGCTCCCGGGACAGGGGAGCGCAAGAGACCCAGTACTTC | CASSSRDRGAQETQYF
TRBD1 | TRBJ1-4 | TRBV5-4 | . | TGTGCCAGCAGCTCGACAGGGGACACTAATGAAAAACTGTTTTTT | CASSSTGDTNEKLFF
. | TRBJ1-1 | TRBV6-1 | . | TGTGCCAGCAGTGAATGGGAAGCGAACACTGAAGCTTTCTTT | CASSEWEANTEAFF
TRBD1 | TRBJ1-4 | TRBV5-1 | once | TGCGCCAGCAGCATAGGACAGGGAAATGAAAAACTGTTTTTT | CASSIGQGNEKLFF
TRBD2 | TRBJ2-3 | TRBV6-5 | . | TGTGCCAGCAGGACTAGCGGGTGGACAGATACGCAGTATTTT | CASRTSGWTDTQYF
. | TRBJ1-3 | TRBV7-9 | . | TGTGCCAGCAGCTCTCAAACGGACCACAGCTCTGGAAACACCATATATTTT | CASSSQTDHSSGNTIYF
TRBD2 | TRBJ2-1 | TRBV29-1 | . | TGCAGTTATGGGAGACTAGCGGGGAATGAGCAGTTCTTC | CSYGRLAGNEQFF
. | TRBJ2-7 | TRBV7-9 | . | TGTGCCAGCAGCTTAAATCTTGACTACGAGCAGTACTTC | CASSLNLDYEQYF
TRBD1 | TRBJ2-1 | TRBV5-1 | . | TGCGCCAGCACCGTGGGACAGGGGTTTTACAATGAGCAGTTCTTC | CASTVGQGFYNEQFF
TRBD2 | TRBJ2-7 | TRBV6-5 | . | TGTGCCAGCAGTTACCAGGGCGGGAGGACCGACGAGCAGTACTTC | CASSYQGGRTDEQYF
. | TRBJ2-5 | TRBV5-1 | once | TGCGCCAGCAGCTTGGCGGCGCAAGAGACCCAGTACTTC | CASSLAAQETQYF
TRBD2 | TRBJ2-7 | TRBV6-5 | . | TGTGCCAGCAGTCGCGCCGGGACTAGCGTCTACGAGCAGTACTTC | CASSRAGTSVYEQYF
. | TRBJ2-1 | TRBV12-5 | . | TGTGCTAGTGGTGGAACGAGACCCAGCTCCTACAATGAGCAGTTCTTC | CASGGTRPSSYNEQFF
. | TRBJ2-5 | TRBV2 | . | TGTGCCAGCAGCCAGACCGAATACCAAGAGACCCAGTACTTC | CASSQTEYQETQYF
TRBD1 | TRBJ2-3 | TRBV28 | . | TGTGCCAGCAGTCCTAATCTACGGACAGGACGCACAGATACGCAGTATTTT | CASSPNLRTGRTDTQYF
TRBD1 | TRBJ1-2 | TRBV29-1 | . | TGCAGCGTTGAAATAACGGGACAGGTAGAGGGCTACACCTTC | CSVEITGQVEGYTF
. | TRBJ1-1 | TRBV28 | few | TGTGCCAGCAGCCCTGTAGGAGAGGGAGTGAACACTGAAGCTTTCTTT | CASSPVGEGVNTEAFF
. | TRBJ2-5 | TRBV2 | . | TGTGCCAGCAGAGCGGAGGGCCGTCCCCAAGAGACCCAGTACTTC | CASRAEGRPQETQYF
TRBD1 | TRBJ1-6 | TRBV28 | . | TGTGCCAGCAGCTCCTCGGACAGGGCCCTTAATTCACCCCTCCACTTT | CASSSSDRALNSPLHF
. | TRBJ2-7 | TRBV19 | . | TGTGCCAGTAGTGTAACTGGGGCTAACGAGCAGTACTTC | CASSVTGANEQYF
. | TRBJ1-5 | TRBV4-1 | . | TGCGCCAGCAGCCAAGTTAGACAGGGCAATCAGCCCCAGCATTTT | CASSQVRQGNQPQHF
. | TRBJ1-6 | TRBV27 | . | TGTGCCAGCAGTTTTGGCCTGAATAATTCACCCCTCCACTTT | CASSFGLNNSPLHF
TRBD1 | TRBJ1-1 | TRBV5-1 | . | TGCGCCAGCAGCCCGGGACAGGGAGTGGGCACTGAAGCTTTCTTT | CASSPGQGVGTEAFF
. | TRBJ1-2 | TRBV28 | . | TGTGCCAGCAGTCCTCAAAGGGCGGGCTATGGCTACACCTTC | CASSPQRAGYGYTF
. | TRBJ2-2 | TRBV10-3 | . | TGTGCCATCAGTGAGTCTCTTAACACCGGGGAGCTGTTTTTT | CAISESLNTGELFF
. | TRBJ1-5 | TRBV5-5 | . | TGTGCCAGCAGCCCAGGACAGCTCTACCACGCTATGTATAGCAATCAGCCCCAGCATTTT | CASSPGQLYHAMYSNQPQHF
TRBD1 | TRBJ2-7 | TRBV13 | . | TGTGCCAGCAGCCTCTCGGGGACAGCCTACGAGCAGTACTTC | CASSLSGTAYEQYF
. | TRBJ1-4 | TRBV28 | . | TGTGCCAGCAGTTCCCCTGGGGCAGATGAAAAACTGTTTTTT | CASSSPGADEKLFF
. | TRBJ1-2 | TRBV5-1 | . | TGCGCCAGCAGCTTGTCGGCCAACTATGGCTACACCTTC | CASSLSANYGYTF
. | TRBJ2-5 | TRBV7-9 | . | TGTGCCAGCAGCTTAATGGTAGGAGAGACCCAGTACTTC | CASSLMVGETQYF
. | TRBJ2-6 | TRBV7-2 | . | TGTGCCAGCAGCTTAGCGGGACTGAACTCTGGGGCCAACGTCCTGACTTTC | CASSLAGLNSGANVLTF
. | TRBJ1-2 | TRBV28 | . | TGTGCCAGCAGTAAAGGGGGAGTAGAATATGGCTACACCTTC | CASSKGGVEYGYTF
. | TRBJ2-5 | TRBV21-1 | . | TGTGCCAGCAGCAGGGAACTAGCGCAAAGAGGGGAGACCCAGTACTTC | CASSRELAQRGETQYF
. | TRBJ2-7 | TRBV10-3 | . | TGTGCCATCAGTGACGGTTCGGTCTCCTACGAGCAGTACTTC | CAISDGSVSYEQYF
TRBD1 | TRBJ1-2 | TRBV28 | . | TGTGCCAGCAGCGGACAGGGCCGCTATGGCTACACCTTC | CASSGQGRYGYTF